A single sample is the source of the 2 T cell receptor beta chains below, sequenced in a study of blood T cells in healthy people across ages. The authors ran a second PCR of roughly 6 to 11 cycles using a sample-barcoded 5' primer and a J-beta primer mix. TCRdb re-derived calls from the 5' RACE reads in MiXCR, one entry per CDR3 protein. The sample consists of about 780,000 distinct CDR3 sequences, 25% to 30% of them appearing once. This same sample was also part of a study on T cells of mothers and their children.

Material: blood. The receptors were gathered from a boy aged 10-17 years in good health.

The chain uses TRBV10-3 and TRBJ1-1, with TRBD1 as a possible D gene (6 bases). V lost 7 bases to trimming and J lost 3 bases, with 18 bases between them. Germline V CDR1 and CDR2: ENHRY, SYGVKD. This CDR3 contains 15 residues. The CDR3 reads CAINPGTGYDTEAFF. DNA for the CDR3: TGTGCCATCAACCCAGGAACAGGGTACGACACTGAAGCTTTCTTT.

This clonotype showed up just a few times. This chain uses TRBV29-1 with TRBJ2-7, with 11 positions matching TRBD1. CDR1 and CDR2 from the germline V gene are SQVTM and ANQGSEA. The trim removed 5 bases at V and 5 bases at J, leaving 5 bases unmatched. CDR3 length equals 13 residues. The CDR3 nucleotides read TGCAGCGTTTCGGACAGGGGGCTGGACGAGCAGTACTTC. Translated: CSVSDRGLDEQYF.